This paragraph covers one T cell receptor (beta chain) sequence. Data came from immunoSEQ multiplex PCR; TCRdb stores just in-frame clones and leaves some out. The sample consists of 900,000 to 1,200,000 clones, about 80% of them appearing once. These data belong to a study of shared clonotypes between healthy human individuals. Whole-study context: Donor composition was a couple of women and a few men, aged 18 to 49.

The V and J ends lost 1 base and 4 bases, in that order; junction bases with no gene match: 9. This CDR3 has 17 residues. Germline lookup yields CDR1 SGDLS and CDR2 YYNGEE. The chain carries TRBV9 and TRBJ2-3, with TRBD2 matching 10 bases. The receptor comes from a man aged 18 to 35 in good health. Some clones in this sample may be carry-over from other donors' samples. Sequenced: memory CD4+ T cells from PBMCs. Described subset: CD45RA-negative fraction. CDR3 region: CASSVTSLAGAADTQYF. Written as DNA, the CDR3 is TGTGCCAGCAGCGTAACTTCGCTAGCGGGAGCGGCAGATACGCAGTATTTT.